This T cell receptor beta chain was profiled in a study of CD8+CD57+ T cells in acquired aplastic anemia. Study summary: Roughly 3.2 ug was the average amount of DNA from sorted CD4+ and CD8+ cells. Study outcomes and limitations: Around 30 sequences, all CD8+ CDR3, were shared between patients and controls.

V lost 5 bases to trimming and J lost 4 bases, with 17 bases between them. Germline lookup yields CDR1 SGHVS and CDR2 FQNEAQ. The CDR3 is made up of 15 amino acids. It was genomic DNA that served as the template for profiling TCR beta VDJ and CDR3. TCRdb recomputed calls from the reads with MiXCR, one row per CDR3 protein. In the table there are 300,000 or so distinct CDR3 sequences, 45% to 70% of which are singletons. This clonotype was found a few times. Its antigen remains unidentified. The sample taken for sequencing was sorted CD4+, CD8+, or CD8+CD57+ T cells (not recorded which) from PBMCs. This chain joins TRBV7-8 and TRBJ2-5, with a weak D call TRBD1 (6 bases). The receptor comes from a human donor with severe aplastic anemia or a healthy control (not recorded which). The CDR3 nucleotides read TGTGCCAGCAGCCCAGCCCCCGACAGGCCAGAGACCCAGTACTTC. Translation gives CASSPAPDRPETQYF.